These 15 T cell receptor beta chains came from one sample sequenced in a study of T cell clones after liver transplantation. Assay: immunoSEQ multiplex PCR; the TCRdb copy retains only in-frame clones and omits some. Of 90,000 to 120,000 clones listed, roughly four fifths are singletons. Source: CD4+ T cells from blood, taken before liver transplant. The receptors were sampled from a human donor who received a liver transplant.

This chain links TRBV7-9 with TRBJ2-7; D gene ambiguous. Germline lookup yields CDR1 SEHNR and CDR2 FQNEAQ (reference sequence). V was trimmed by 6 bases and J by 4 bases, leaving 16 bases between them. The CDR3 contains 14 residues. The CDR3 region is CASSFDSIRYEQYF. For the CDR3, the DNA is TGTGCCAGCAGTTTCGACTCCATCAGATACGAGCAGTACTTC.

The rearrangement links TRBV4-2 to TRBJ2-7; D is perhaps TRBD2 (7 bases). The CDR3 is 14 residues long. Germline V CDR1 and CDR2: LGHNA, YNFKEQ. V was pared by 4 bases and J by 5 bases, with 15 bases between. The chain's CDR3 is CASSPGGPEDEQYF. For the CDR3, the DNA is TGTGCCAGCAGCCCCGGGGGGCCTGAGGACGAGCAGTACTTC.

The rearrangement joins TRBV7-2 to TRBJ1-2, with D uncertain. CDR1 SGHTA and CDR2 FQGNSA come from the germline V gene. Trimming pared 5 bases from V and 14 bases from J, leaving 24 bases between. This CDR3 contains 14 residues. The CDR3 sequence: CASSPRIDGPHLTF. The CDR3 coding sequence is TGTGCCAGCAGCCCCCGAATCGACGGACCGCATTTAACCTTC.

The V and J genes are TRBV6-5 and TRBJ2-4, with D possibly TRBD1 on 6 matching bases. This CDR3 contains 14 residues. Germline V CDR1 and CDR2: MNHEY, SVGAGI. V was trimmed by 6 bases and J by 2 bases, leaving 11 bases between them. The CDR3 sequence: CASSKQGPKNIQYF. In nucleotides, the CDR3 is TGTGCCAGCAGCAAACAGGGCCCCAAAAACATTCAGTACTTC.

The chain joins TRBV7-2 to TRBJ2-5, with D maybe TRBD1 (6 bases). The CDR3 contains 14 residues. CDR1 is SGHTA, CDR2 FQGNSA, per germline. Trimming stripped 0 bases from V and 6 bases from J, with 11 bases between. CDR3 residues: CASSLAGAGQTQYF. Here the CDR3 DNA reads TGTGCCAGCAGCTTAGCGGGGGCCGGACAGACCCAGTACTTC.

This chain links TRBV7-9 with TRBJ1-4; 8 bases are a match to TRBD1. This CDR3 comprises 16 residues. Germline CDR1 and CDR2: SEHNR and FQNEAQ (reference sequence). The trim removed 4 bases at V and 2 bases at J, leaving 6 bases unmatched. The CDR3 region has the DNA TGTGCCAGCAGCTATAAGCCAGGGGGCACTAATGAAAAACTGTTTTTT. Translated, it gives CASSYKPGGTNEKLFF.

This chain joins TRBV7-2 and TRBJ1-1; maybe TRBD1 (6 bases). The germline V and J ends were trimmed by 4 bases and 7 bases, with 22 bases remaining between them. The CDR3 consists of 16 residues. Germline CDR1 reads SGHTA; CDR2 reads FQGNSA. The CDR3 DNA reads TGTGCCAGCAGCTGGTTGTCAGGGGCGAGGACGGTTGAAGCTTTCTTT. Protein sequence: CASSWLSGARTVEAFF.

V gene TRBV4-1 combines with J gene TRBJ2-3; 10 nucleotides agree with TRBD1. This CDR3 is built from 16 residues. Germline V gene lookup returns CDR1 MGHRA and CDR2 YSYEKL. Germline trimming cut 1 base from V and 2 bases from J; bases unmatched to any gene: 3. The CDR3 DNA sequence: TGCGCCAGCAGCCAAGGGGGGACAGGGGACACAGATACGCAGTATTTT. It is translated as CASSQGGTGDTDTQYF.

V and J are TRBV5-4 and TRBJ2-7; D not certain. This CDR3 contains 16 residues. CDR1 and CDR2 (germline): SGHNT, YYREEE (reference sequence). The V end lost 3 bases, the J end lost 0 bases, and 16 bases lay between the germline ends. CDR3 sequence (DNA): TGTGCCAGCAGCTCCCCCTTGACTGGAACCTCCTACGAGCAGTACTTC. This gives the protein CASSSPLTGTSYEQYF.

The V and J genes are TRBV29-1 and TRBJ2-3; 15 bases agree with TRBD2. With V trimmed by 5 bases and J by 2 bases, 2 bases remained unmatched. Germline loops: CDR1 SQVTM, CDR2 ANQGSEA. This CDR3 contains 15 residues. The CDR3 coding sequence is TGCAGCGTTCGGACTAGCGGGGGGGCCACAGATACGCAGTATTTT. Protein: CSVRTSGGATDTQYF.

The chain joins TRBV14 to TRBJ2-2; no definite D call. Looked up from germline, CDR1 is SGHDN and CDR2 is FVKESK. The V and J ends lost 4 bases and 7 bases respectively, with 10 bases between them. This CDR3 spans 13 amino acids. CDR3 coding DNA: TGTGCCAGCAGCCCGAGAGGCTACGGGGAGCTGTTTTTT. Translated: CASSPRGYGELFF.

This clone was found once. The chain has TRBV18 and TRBJ2-5; tentative D call: TRBD2 (5 bases). Between the trimmed V and J ends, which lost 2 bases and 5 bases, there was a span of 18 bases. In germline, CDR1 is KGHSH, CDR2 LQKENI. The CDR3 has 16 amino acids. DNA of the CDR3: TGTGCCAGCTCACCAGGACCCGCAGGAGGCCAGGAGACCCAGTACTTC. Residues: CASSPGPAGGQETQYF.

The rearrangement joins TRBV10-3 to TRBJ1-1, with D tentatively TRBD1 (5 bases). Trimming took 0 bases from V and 11 from J, leaving 13 bases between them. The germline CDR1 and CDR2 sequences are ENHRY and SYGVKD. This CDR3 comprises 13 residues. The CDR3 DNA reads TGTGCCATCAGTGAGTCTGGGTTTGGGGGGGCTTTCTTT. Residues: CAISESGFGGAFF.

J is TRBJ2-4 and V is TRBV25-1, with D maybe TRBD2 (5 bases). Germline V lookup: CDR1 MGHDK, CDR2 SYGVNS. V lost 2 bases and J lost 4, with 12 bases in between. The CDR3 covers 15 residues. DNA of the CDR3: TGTGCCAGCAGTGAACCTTGGACTGGGAAAAACATTCAGTACTTC. This translates into CASSEPWTGKNIQYF.

This rearrangement joins TRBV30 to TRBJ1-1; no firm D call. This CDR3 has 17 residues. Germline values: CDR1 GTSNPN, CDR2 SVGIG (reference sequence). V was shortened by 8 bases and J by 1 base, with 26 bases between the two germline ends. CDR3 in DNA: TGTGCCGGTGCCCCACTTTCGGTATCTCTCCGGAACACTGAAGCTTTCTTT. The encoded protein is CAGAPLSVSLRNTEAFF.